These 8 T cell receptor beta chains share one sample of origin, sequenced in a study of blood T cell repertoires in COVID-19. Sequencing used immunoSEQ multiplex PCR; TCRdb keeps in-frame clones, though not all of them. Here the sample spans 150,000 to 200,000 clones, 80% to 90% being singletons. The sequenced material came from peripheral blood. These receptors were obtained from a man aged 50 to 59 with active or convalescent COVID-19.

The CDR3 DNA sequence: TGTGCCAGCAGCCACGGCGCGGGAGTAAGCTACGAGCAGTACTTC. This codes for CASSHGAGVSYEQYF. V and J are TRBV3-1 (or the pseudogene TRBV3-2) and TRBJ2-7; 7 nucleotides match TRBD2. CDR1 and CDR2 from the germline V gene are LGHDT and YNNKEL (reference sequence). This CDR3 region has 15 residues. V was pared by 3 bases and J by 3 bases, with 8 bases of the junction left unmatched.

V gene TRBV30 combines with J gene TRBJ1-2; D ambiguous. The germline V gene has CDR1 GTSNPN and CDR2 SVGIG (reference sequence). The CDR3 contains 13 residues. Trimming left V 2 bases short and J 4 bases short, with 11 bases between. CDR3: CAWSTEPLYGYTF. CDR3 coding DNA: TGTGCCTGGAGTACAGAGCCGCTCTATGGCTACACCTTC.

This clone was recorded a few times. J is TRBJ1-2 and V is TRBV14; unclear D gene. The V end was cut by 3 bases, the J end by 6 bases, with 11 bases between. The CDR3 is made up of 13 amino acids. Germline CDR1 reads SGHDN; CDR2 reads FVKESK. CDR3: CASSHQAADGYTF. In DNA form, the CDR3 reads TGTGCCAGCAGCCATCAGGCAGCCGATGGCTACACCTTC.

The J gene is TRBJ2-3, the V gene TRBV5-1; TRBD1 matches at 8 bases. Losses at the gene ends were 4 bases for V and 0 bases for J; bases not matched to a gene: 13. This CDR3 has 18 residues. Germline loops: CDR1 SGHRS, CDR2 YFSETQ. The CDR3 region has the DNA TGCGCCAGCAGCCGCCCAGGGGGCGAGAAGTCTAGCACAGATACGCAGTATTTT. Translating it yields CASSRPGGEKSSTDTQYF.

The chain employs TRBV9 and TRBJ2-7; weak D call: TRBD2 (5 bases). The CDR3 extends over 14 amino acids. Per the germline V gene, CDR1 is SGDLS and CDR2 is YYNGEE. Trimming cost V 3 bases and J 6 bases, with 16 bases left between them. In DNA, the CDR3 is TGTGCCAGCAGCGGCTCTTCCTCCGGGGTCGAGCAGTACTTC. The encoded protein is CASSGSSSGVEQYF.

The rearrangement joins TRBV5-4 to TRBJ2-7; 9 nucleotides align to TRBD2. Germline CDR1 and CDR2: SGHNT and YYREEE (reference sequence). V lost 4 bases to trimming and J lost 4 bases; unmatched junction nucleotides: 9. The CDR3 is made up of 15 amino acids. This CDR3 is CASSNSGGSFYEQYF. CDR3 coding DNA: TGTGCCAGCAGCAATAGCGGGGGAAGCTTTTACGAGCAGTACTTC.

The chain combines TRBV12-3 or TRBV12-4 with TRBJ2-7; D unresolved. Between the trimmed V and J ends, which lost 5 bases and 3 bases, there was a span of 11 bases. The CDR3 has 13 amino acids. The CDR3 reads CASSQLPRYEQYF. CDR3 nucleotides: TGTGCCAGCAGTCAACTCCCCCGCTACGAGCAGTACTTC.

The CDR3 protein is CASSIGWDRGSQPQHF. The CDR3 nucleotides read TGTGCCAGTAGTATTGGTTGGGACAGGGGATCTCAGCCCCAGCATTTT. The V and J genes are TRBV19 and TRBJ1-5, with 10 bases lining up with TRBD1. The length of the CDR3 is 16 residues. CDR1 is LNHDA, CDR2 SQIVND, per germline (reference sequence). V trimming: 3 bases; J trimming: 6 bases; junction bases outside the gene matches: 8.